These 10 T cell receptor beta chains were sequenced from one sample in a study of cytomegalovirus exposure and HLA in healthy donors. With 60 Vbeta and 13 Jbeta primers, the PCR was carried out. Sequenced by immunoSEQ multiplex PCR; TCRdb stores in-frame clones only, minus some. The profile shows roughly 200,000 clones, 70% to 80% of them singletons. Source material: PBMCs. These receptors all come from a woman aged 55-69 years in good health and CMV-seropositive.

The chain couples TRBV5-1 to TRBJ1-6; a possible D gene is TRBD1 (6 bases). The CDR3 consists of 15 residues. CDR1 and CDR2 (germline): SGHRS, YFSETQ. Trimming shortened V by 4 bases and J by 10 bases, and 18 bases separated the two germline ends. CDR3 DNA: TGCGCCAGCAGCATTTCGGACAGTCTGGGATCACCCCTCCACTTT. Residues: CASSISDSLGSPLHF.

The chain recombines TRBV5-5 with TRBJ2-1; D is perhaps TRBD2 (6 bases). The germline V gene has CDR1 SGHKS and CDR2 YYEKEE (reference sequence). V lost 4 bases and J lost 8, with 22 bases in between. There are 16 residues in the CDR3. The CDR3 spells CASSPIVEGRSDEQFF. Here the CDR3 DNA reads TGTGCCAGCAGCCCGATTGTGGAGGGCCGGTCCGATGAGCAGTTCTTC.

The rearrangement uses TRBV29-1 and TRBJ2-2; D gene uncertain. Germline V gives CDR1 SQVTM, CDR2 ANQGSEA. V was pared by 4 bases and J by 2 bases, with 11 bases between. The CDR3 contains 14 residues. CDR3 DNA sequence: TGCAGCGTTGTACTAACCCTAAACACCGGGGAGCTGTTTTTT. Protein: CSVVLTLNTGELFF.

The chain is built from TRBV7-7 and TRBJ2-5; 8 bases map to TRBD1. Germline V gives CDR1 SSHAT, CDR2 FNYEAQ (reference sequence). Trimming took 5 bases from V and 4 from J; bases not matched to a gene: 9. The CDR3 is 15 amino acids. CDR3 in amino acids: CASSQGASERETQYF. The CDR3 region has the DNA TGTGCCAGCAGCCAGGGGGCTAGCGAGCGAGAGACCCAGTACTTC.

The chain couples TRBV29-1 to TRBJ2-2; 7 nucleotides match TRBD1. CDR1 SQVTM and CDR2 ANQGSEA come from the germline V gene. J lost 2 bases, V lost 6 bases, and 6 bases had no gene match. The length of the CDR3 is 14 residues. The CDR3 loop is CSVRDRINTGELFF. CDR3 nucleotide sequence: TGCAGCGTCCGGGACAGAATTAACACCGGGGAGCTGTTTTTT.

The chain links TRBV9 to TRBJ2-1, with 8 bases fitting TRBD2. There are 18 residues in the CDR3. Germline CDR1 reads SGDLS; CDR2 reads YYNGEE. Trimming cost V 3 bases and J 3 bases; bases outside gene matches: 14. As DNA, the CDR3 is TGTGCCAGCAGCGCTGTCCTACAGCGGGGGTCTGGCTACAATGAGCAGTTCTTC. This translates into CASSAVLQRGSGYNEQFF.

The rearrangement links TRBV4-2 to TRBJ2-3, with 11 bases identical to TRBD2. The germline gives CDR1 LGHNA, CDR2 YNFKEQ. The V and J ends lost 3 bases and 3 bases, in that order; junction bases with no gene match: 8. The CDR3 sequence is 17 residues long. The CDR3 DNA sequence: TGTGCCAGCAGCCAGTCCACTAGCGGGGGTTGGACAGATACGCAGTATTTT. This gives the protein CASSQSTSGGWTDTQYF.

V is TRBV6-1 and J is TRBJ2-7; TRBD2 matches at 9 bases. Germline values: CDR1 MNHNS, CDR2 SASEGT. With V trimmed by 0 bases and J by 3 bases, 6 bases remained unmatched. This CDR3 has 16 residues. CDR3 protein: CASSEALLAGLYEQYF. The CDR3 nucleotides are TGTGCCAGCAGTGAAGCGCTTCTAGCGGGGCTCTACGAGCAGTACTTC.

This clone was picked up a small number of times. The V gene is TRBV30, the J gene TRBJ2-1; 11 nucleotides align to TRBD2. The CDR3 contains 15 residues. With 2 bases clipped from V and 4 bases from J, the junction kept 4 bases outside the gene matches. Germline values: CDR1 GTSNPN, CDR2 SVGIG (reference sequence). This CDR3 reads CAWSRPSGRYNEQFF. The CDR3 coding sequence is TGTGCCTGGAGTCGCCCTAGCGGGAGGTACAATGAGCAGTTCTTC.

This clone was seen only once. The J gene is TRBJ1-2, the V gene TRBV9, with D possibly matching TRBD1 (5 bases). Germline CDR1 SGDLS, CDR2 YYNGEE. The CDR3 runs 17 residues. The V end lost 0 bases, the J end lost 8 bases, and 23 bases lay between the germline ends. CDR3 sequence reads: CASSVGLSGGAARGYTF. The DNA of the CDR3 is TGTGCCAGCAGCGTAGGATTGTCAGGAGGGGCCGCCAGGGGCTACACCTTC.